The rows below give T cell receptor beta chains drawn from one sample of a study of Tregs in tolerant kidney transplant recipients. Sequencing used immunoSEQ multiplex PCR; TCRdb keeps in-frame clones, though not all of them. The repertoire holds 200,000 to 300,000 clones, with roughly 84% as singletons. Sequencing was done on a sample of CD4+ T cells from blood. The receptors come from a human donor in good health. Both conserved end residues are trimmed from each CDR3. The size field is filled for only some rows; it gives once, few, many or a size class.

V: TRBV5-1
size: -
J: TRBJ2-5
CDR3: ASNSRTDSAETQY

V: TRBV9
size: -
J: TRBJ1-1
CDR3: ASSVVGSGGTEAF

V: TRBV9
size: once
J: TRBJ2-5
CDR3: ASSPPTPLETQY

V: TRBV11-2
size: -
J: TRBJ2-3
CDR3: ASSHSLGSGISDTQY

V: TRBV4-2
size: -
J: TRBJ2-1
CDR3: ASSQGKGASENYNEQF

V: TRBV4-2
size: once
J: TRBJ2-7
CDR3: ASSQQALNYEQY

V: TRBV6-6
size: -
J: TRBJ2-1
CDR3: ASKGANEQF

V: TRBV5-4
size: -
J: TRBJ1-3
CDR3: ASSTFGFYSGNTIY

V: TRBV4-1
size: once
J: TRBJ2-7
CDR3: ASSHLDRAYEQY

V: TRBV30
size: -
J: TRBJ2-2
CDR3: AWARDIPGGELF

V: TRBV18
size: -
J: TRBJ2-3
CDR3: ASSPAGTTDTQY

V: TRBV5-1
size: -
J: TRBJ2-5
CDR3: AILAWGSRKY

V: TRBV6-1
size: -
J: TRBJ2-1
CDR3: ASVQGAGNEQF

V: TRBV6-6
size: -
J: TRBJ1-1
CDR3: ASSSTQVEAF

V: TRBV12-5
size: -
J: TRBJ2-3
CDR3: ASGLARLAKSPDTQY

V: TRBV6-5
size: few
J: TRBJ1-4
CDR3: ASSTSGEKLF

V: TRBV7-9
size: -
J: TRBJ1-1
CDR3: ASSLIHVSNTEAF